The source of this T cell receptor beta chain is a study of T cell changes during pregnancy in multiple sclerosis. Assay: immunoSEQ multiplex PCR; the TCRdb copy retains only in-frame clones and omits some. The repertoire holds about 110,000 clones, with 75% to 95% as singletons. Germline V gene lookup returns CDR1 ENHRY and CDR2 SYGVKD. The CDR3 covers 13 residues. The ends lost 3 bases at V and 6 bases at J; junction bases unmatched: 5. The sequenced sample was peripheral blood, obtained before pregnancy. The chain uses TRBV10-3 and TRBJ2-7; 7 positions match TRBD1. The origin of this receptor is a female donor with multiple sclerosis, enrolled in a pregnancy study. CDR3 sequence: CAISDIWTGEQYF. The DNA for the CDR3 is TGTGCCATCAGTGATATCTGGACAGGCGAGCAGTACTTC.